The rows below give T cell receptor beta chains drawn from one sample of a study of T-cell reconstitution after alpha-beta-depleted transplantation in children. Each CDR3 protein is one row after TCRdb ran MiXCR on the PCR reads. This table holds some 450,000 distinct CDR3 sequences, around 46% found once. Specimen: PBMCs, collected before TCRalphabeta/CD19-depleted stem cell transplant. The receptor set was obtained from a girl under 10 years old with aplastic anemia, due to receive a stem cell transplant. The CDR3 runs from the conserved cysteine through the conserved F or W. Fields, in order: J gene, clone size, V gene, D gene, CDR3 DNA, CDR3 protein. A D gene is named only where the DNA matches it firmly. Clone size, where shown, is once, few, many, or a class for clones that have expanded.

j_call: TRBJ2-2
clone_size: .
v_call: TRBV5-1
d_call: .
cdr3_nt: TGCGCCAGCAGCTTGGCGCAGGGTCCCACCGGGGAGCTGTTTTTT
cdr3_aa: CASSLAQGPTGELFF

j_call: TRBJ2-5
clone_size: .
v_call: TRBV4-1
d_call: .
cdr3_nt: TGCGCCAGCAGCCACCCAGGGGGGGAGACCCAGTACTTC
cdr3_aa: CASSHPGGETQYF

j_call: TRBJ2-7
clone_size: .
v_call: TRBV4-2
d_call: .
cdr3_nt: TGTGCCAGCAGCCAACCGGGGACCTACGAGCAGTACTTC
cdr3_aa: CASSQPGTYEQYF

j_call: TRBJ2-2
clone_size: few
v_call: TRBV12-3/TRBV12-4
d_call: TRBD2
cdr3_nt: TGTGCCAGCCAGGGTCGGGAGGGTTTATTCACCGGGGAGCTGTTTTTT
cdr3_aa: CASQGREGLFTGELFF

j_call: TRBJ1-1
clone_size: many
v_call: TRBV29-1
d_call: TRBD1
cdr3_nt: TGCAGCGTTGATGGGTTGACAGGGGGACGGAACACTGAAGCTTTCTTT
cdr3_aa: CSVDGLTGGRNTEAFF

j_call: TRBJ2-2
clone_size: .
v_call: TRBV20-1
d_call: TRBD2
cdr3_nt: TGCAGTGCACCGGGACTAGCGGGCCGATCGAACACCGGGGAGCTGTTTTTT
cdr3_aa: CSAPGLAGRSNTGELFF

j_call: TRBJ1-1
clone_size: many
v_call: TRBV4-2
d_call: TRBD1
cdr3_nt: TGTGCCAGCAGCCAAGATAGGACAGGGGGGATGTCGTGGAACACTGAAGCTTTCTTT
cdr3_aa: CASSQDRTGGMSWNTEAFF

j_call: TRBJ2-1
clone_size: .
v_call: TRBV7-7
d_call: TRBD2
cdr3_nt: TGTGCCAGCAGCTTGGCGGGGACTAGCGGGGAGGAGCAGTTCTTC
cdr3_aa: CASSLAGTSGEEQFF

j_call: TRBJ1-4
clone_size: .
v_call: TRBV20-1
d_call: TRBD1
cdr3_nt: TGCAGTGCTAGAGATTATCGGCAGGGGGATGAAAAACTGTTTTTT
cdr3_aa: CSARDYRQGDEKLFF

j_call: TRBJ2-1
clone_size: .
v_call: TRBV10-3
d_call: .
cdr3_nt: TGTGCCATCAGCAACGGAACCTACAATGAGCAGTTCTTC
cdr3_aa: CAISNGTYNEQFF

j_call: TRBJ1-2
clone_size: .
v_call: TRBV7-8
d_call: .
cdr3_nt: TGTGCCAGCAGCAAAGGTCAGGGCTACACCTTC
cdr3_aa: CASSKGQGYTF

j_call: TRBJ2-7
clone_size: .
v_call: TRBV11-2
d_call: .
cdr3_nt: TGTGCCAGCAGCTTGAAAATCTCCTACGAGCAGTACTTC
cdr3_aa: CASSLKISYEQYF

j_call: TRBJ2-3
clone_size: .
v_call: TRBV5-1
d_call: .
cdr3_nt: TGCGCCAGCAGCTGGGACTCAGATACGCAGTATTTT
cdr3_aa: CASSWDSDTQYF

j_call: TRBJ2-7
clone_size: few
v_call: TRBV20-1
d_call: TRBD2
cdr3_nt: TGCAGTGCTAGGCCCCAGACAAGTGCGGGGGTTAACTACGAGCAGTACTTC
cdr3_aa: CSARPQTSAGVNYEQYF

j_call: TRBJ1-1
clone_size: .
v_call: TRBV20-1
d_call: .
cdr3_nt: TGCAGTGCTAGAGATCGATGGACTGAAGCTTTCTTT
cdr3_aa: CSARDRWTEAFF

j_call: TRBJ1-5
clone_size: .
v_call: TRBV12-3/TRBV12-4
d_call: .
cdr3_nt: TGTGCCAGCAGCTCGCAGAGAAGCAATCAGCCCCAGCATTTT
cdr3_aa: CASSSQRSNQPQHF

j_call: TRBJ2-4
clone_size: .
v_call: TRBV20-1
d_call: TRBD2
cdr3_nt: TGCAGTGCTAGATGGGAAGCGGGGGCCGGAAACATTCAGTACTTC
cdr3_aa: CSARWEAGAGNIQYF

j_call: TRBJ1-2
clone_size: .
v_call: TRBV7-2
d_call: .
cdr3_nt: TGTGCCAGCAGCTTAGCGGAGGGGGTTAGCTATGGCTACACCTTC
cdr3_aa: CASSLAEGVSYGYTF

j_call: TRBJ2-1
clone_size: many
v_call: TRBV4-1
d_call: TRBD2
cdr3_nt: TGCGCCAGCAGCCAAGAACCGAGGCCTAGCGGGAGATACAATGAGCAGTTCTTC
cdr3_aa: CASSQEPRPSGRYNEQFF

j_call: TRBJ1-3
clone_size: .
v_call: TRBV7-2
d_call: .
cdr3_nt: TGTGCCAGCAGCTTAGGTGGAAAGGGAAACACCATATATTTT
cdr3_aa: CASSLGGKGNTIYF

j_call: TRBJ2-7
clone_size: .
v_call: TRBV5-1
d_call: TRBD2
cdr3_nt: TGCGCCAGCAGCGCGGGACTAGCGGACAGCTACGAGCAGTACTTC
cdr3_aa: CASSAGLADSYEQYF

j_call: TRBJ2-1
clone_size: few
v_call: TRBV20-1
d_call: .
cdr3_nt: TGCAGTGCGATCCGACAGTCCACCTCGTACAATGAGCAGTTCTTC
cdr3_aa: CSAIRQSTSYNEQFF

j_call: TRBJ2-5
clone_size: .
v_call: TRBV20-1
d_call: .
cdr3_nt: TGCAGTGCATTCCTCCCGTTTCAAGAGACCCAGTACTTC
cdr3_aa: CSAFLPFQETQYF

j_call: TRBJ2-7
clone_size: .
v_call: TRBV9
d_call: .
cdr3_nt: TGTGCCAGCAGCGTAGAGGGGGTAGTCTGGGACGAGCAGTACTTC
cdr3_aa: CASSVEGVVWDEQYF

j_call: TRBJ2-6
clone_size: .
v_call: TRBV6-4
d_call: TRBD1
cdr3_nt: TGTGCCAGCAGCGCCAGGGGGCTGAGCTCTGGGGCCAACGTCCTGACTTTC
cdr3_aa: CASSARGLSSGANVLTF

j_call: TRBJ2-3
clone_size: .
v_call: TRBV4-2
d_call: .
cdr3_nt: TGTGCCAGCAGCCAAGATAAGGCGGGCGGGGTTAGCACAGATACGCAGTATTTT
cdr3_aa: CASSQDKAGGVSTDTQYF

j_call: TRBJ1-1
clone_size: once
v_call: TRBV7-2
d_call: .
cdr3_nt: TGTGCCAGCAGCTTTGTGACAGAGGTGGCGCGTCCTTTCTTT
cdr3_aa: CASSFVTEVARPFF

j_call: TRBJ1-2
clone_size: .
v_call: TRBV20-1
d_call: .
cdr3_nt: TGCAGTGCCCCCGCGCAGGGCCCTTATGGCTACACCTTC
cdr3_aa: CSAPAQGPYGYTF

j_call: TRBJ2-7
clone_size: .
v_call: TRBV30
d_call: .
cdr3_nt: TGTGCCTCCTCAAACGGAGCGTCGGACTACGAGCAGTACTTC
cdr3_aa: CASSNGASDYEQYF

j_call: TRBJ2-7
clone_size: .
v_call: TRBV6-1
d_call: .
cdr3_nt: TGTGCCAGCAGTCCCCGGCCGGTCTCCTACGAGCAGTACTTC
cdr3_aa: CASSPRPVSYEQYF

j_call: TRBJ1-1
clone_size: many
v_call: TRBV5-5
d_call: .
cdr3_nt: TGTGCCAGCAGCTGGCAGATGAACACTGAAGCTTTCTTT
cdr3_aa: CASSWQMNTEAFF

j_call: TRBJ1-1
clone_size: few
v_call: TRBV20-1
d_call: .
cdr3_nt: TGCAGTGCTAGAGCCGGGGCAGGGCACACTGAAGCTTTCTTT
cdr3_aa: CSARAGAGHTEAFF

j_call: TRBJ2-1
clone_size: once
v_call: TRBV10-3
d_call: TRBD2
cdr3_nt: TGTGCCATCAGTATTGGCGGGAGGGCCTTCGATGAGCAGTTCTTC
cdr3_aa: CAISIGGRAFDEQFF

j_call: TRBJ1-1
clone_size: .
v_call: TRBV6-1
d_call: TRBD1
cdr3_nt: TGTGCCAGCCGTCAGACAGGGGAAGGGACTGAAGCTTTCTTT
cdr3_aa: CASRQTGEGTEAFF

j_call: TRBJ2-1
clone_size: many
v_call: TRBV11-2
d_call: .
cdr3_nt: TGTGCCAGCAGCTTAGACAGGGTGTACAATGAGCAGTTCTTC
cdr3_aa: CASSLDRVYNEQFF

j_call: TRBJ2-2
clone_size: .
v_call: TRBV7-6
d_call: TRBD2
cdr3_nt: TGTGCCAGCAGCTTAGCCGCGAGCGGGAGGGCCAGTTCTCGGGAGCTGTTTTTT
cdr3_aa: CASSLAASGRASSRELFF

j_call: TRBJ2-1
clone_size: many
v_call: TRBV7-8
d_call: .
cdr3_nt: TGTGCCAGCAGCTTAGGGGCGGAGGGCCTGTTAAATGAGCAGTTCTTC
cdr3_aa: CASSLGAEGLLNEQFF